This is a list of T cell receptor beta chains from one sample in a study of T cell responses to AZD1222 COVID-19 vaccine. Sequencing was performed with immunoSEQ multiplex PCR; in TCRdb, only in-frame clones are kept and a portion is missing. The data hold 100,000 or so clones, with roughly 89% observed a single time. Sequencing was performed on peripheral blood, taken on day 0 of AZD1222 vaccination. Every receptor here comes from an adult in good health. CDR3s include the opening cysteine and the closing phenylalanine or tryptophan. The D gene is left open where the match is weak. Size is stated for part of the rows, as once, few or many counts, or as a class when the clone is expanded.

>NA|NA|TRBV5-1|TRBJ1-4
CASSSGDLGREKLFF
TGCGCCAGCAGCTCGGGGGACTTAGGCCGTGAAAAACTGTTTTTT
>NA|NA|TRBV11-2|TRBJ1-4
CASSPIREKLFF
TGTGCCAGCAGCCCGATAAGGGAAAAACTGTTTTTT
>NA|TRBD1|TRBV6-1|TRBJ1-5
CASSELPTGGNQPQHF
TGTGCCAGCAGTGAACTTCCGACAGGGGGCAATCAGCCCCAGCATTTT
>medium-sized|TRBD1|TRBV4-3|TRBJ1-1
CASSQESGGNTEAFF
TGCGCCAGCAGCCAAGAGTCAGGGGGAAACACTGAAGCTTTCTTT
>NA|NA|TRBV7-2|TRBJ1-2
CASSLGTGSGGYTF
TGTGCCAGCAGCTTAGGGACGGGCTCAGGTGGCTACACCTTC
>few|NA|TRBV3-1/TRBV3-2|TRBJ2-7
CASTLYEQYF
TGTGCCAGCACTCTGTACGAGCAGTACTTC
>NA|NA|TRBV15|TRBJ1-1
CATSRSLRGGTEAFF
TGTGCCACCAGCAGAAGTTTGCGAGGGGGCACTGAAGCTTTCTTT
>once|TRBD2|TRBV24-1|TRBJ2-1
CATSVGGASANEQFF
TGTGCCACCAGTGTCGGGGGGGCCTCGGCTAATGAGCAGTTCTTC
>NA|NA|TRBV19|TRBJ2-1
CASSIGWITEQFF
TGTGCCAGTAGTATTGGCTGGATTACTGAGCAGTTCTTC
>NA|NA|TRBV18|TRBJ2-1
CASSPPPFRSSYNEQFF
TGTGCCAGCTCACCTCCGCCGTTCAGGAGCTCCTACAATGAGCAGTTCTTC
>NA|TRBD1|TRBV3-1/TRBV3-2|TRBJ2-1
CASSHTGQGHNEQFF
TGTGCCAGCAGCCACACTGGACAGGGCCACAATGAGCAGTTCTTC
>NA|TRBD1|TRBV18|TRBJ2-1
CASSPSTGDEQFF
TGTGCCAGCTCACCCTCTACAGGGGATGAGCAGTTCTTC
>NA|TRBD1|TRBV6-1|TRBJ2-4
CASIPGQGSKNIQYF
TGTGCCAGCATCCCGGGACAGGGATCCAAAAACATTCAGTACTTC
>once|NA|TRBV7-2|TRBJ1-2
CASSLDSQFNYGYTF
TGTGCCAGCAGCTTGGACAGCCAATTCAACTATGGCTACACCTTC
>NA|NA|TRBV3-1/TRBV3-2|TRBJ2-2
CASSQEVPSVELFF
TGTGCCAGCAGCCAAGAGGTTCCAAGCGTGGAGCTGTTTTTT
>once|TRBD1|TRBV7-9|TRBJ1-6
CASSRPRQAGGDSPLHF
TGTGCCAGCAGCCGTCCTCGCCAGGCAGGGGGCGACTCACCCCTCCACTTT
>NA|NA|TRBV9|TRBJ1-4
CASGDGNEKLFF
TGTGCCAGCGGGGACGGCAATGAAAAACTGTTTTTT
>NA|NA|TRBV6-5|TRBJ2-5
CASSTEKRETQYF
TGTGCCAGCAGCACAGAAAAGCGAGAGACCCAGTACTTC
>NA|NA|TRBV7-9|TRBJ1-4
CASSLGGNEKLFF
TGTGCCAGCAGCTTAGGTGGGAATGAAAAACTGTTTTTT
>NA|NA|TRBV28|TRBJ1-5
CASKGAIPNQPQHF
TGTGCCAGCAAGGGTGCGATCCCCAATCAGCCCCAGCATTTT
>NA|TRBD1|TRBV20-1|TRBJ2-7
CSARTGGEQYF
TGCAGTGCCCGGACAGGGGGCGAGCAGTACTTC
>NA|NA|TRBV21-1|TRBJ1-5
CASSKCSTGRVNSYSNQPQHF
TGTGCCAGCAGCAAATGCTCGACAGGGCGCGTAAACAGTTATAGCAATCAGCCCCAGCATTTT
>NA|NA|TRBV3-1/TRBV3-2|TRBJ2-7
CASSPKPQHPHYEQYF
TGTGCCAGCAGCCCAAAACCTCAGCATCCCCACTACGAGCAGTACTTC
>NA|TRBD1|TRBV13|TRBJ1-6
CASSPGQGRSSPLHF
TGTGCCAGCAGCCCAGGACAGGGTCGATCGTCACCCCTCCACTTT
>NA|NA|TRBV5-1|TRBJ2-1
CASSLDNEQFF
TGCGCCAGCAGCTTGGACAATGAGCAGTTCTTC
>NA|NA|TRBV6-2/TRBV6-3|TRBJ1-1
CASSFNRGTEAFF
TGTGCCAGCAGTTTCAACAGAGGTACTGAAGCTTTCTTT
>once|NA|TRBV15|TRBJ1-2
CATSYGITDYGYTF
TGTGCCACCAGTTATGGGATTACGGACTATGGCTACACCTTC
>NA|NA|TRBV28|TRBJ1-5
CASSLIWSTSNQPQHF
TGTGCCAGCAGTTTAATCTGGTCCACGAGCAATCAGCCCCAGCATTTT
>NA|TRBD1|TRBV7-8|TRBJ1-2
CASSLAQRGPYGYTF
TGTGCCAGCAGCTTAGCGCAGAGGGGGCCGTATGGCTACACCTTC
>NA|NA|TRBV11-1|TRBJ2-7
CASSRLQGYEQYF
TGTGCCAGCAGCCGACTCCAGGGCTACGAGCAGTACTTC